The clone carrying this T cell receptor (beta chain) was recorded many times. Thyroid ultrasound, orbital computed tomography, clinical symptoms, and serum thyroxine and TRAb underpinned diagnoses. The sample originates from a study of T cells in Graves' hyperthyroidism and ophthalmopathy. Germline assignment: CDR1 SNHLY and CDR2 FYNNEI. CDR3 size: 14 residues. Trimming removed 10 bases from V and 7 bases from J; junction bases left unmatched: 16. Researchers amplified the TCR beta CDR3 regions from RNA transcripts. TCR CDR3 regions were first amplified by RT-PCR with HTBI primers. TCRdb passed the multiplex PCR reads through MiXCR, listing each CDR3 protein once. The data show 500,000 to 600,000 distinct CDR3 sequences, with about 45% seen just once and 15% to 20% held by the top ten.

The sample comprised peripheral blood or thyroid tissue (not recorded which). The TCR comes from an adult woman with Graves' disease, either hyperthyroidism or ophthalmopathy (not recorded which). J is TRBJ2-7 and V is TRBV2; 7 nucleotides align to TRBD1. CDR3 amino acids: CANRQTRTGLEQYF. In nucleotides, the CDR3 is TGTGCCAACCGACAGACCCGGACAGGTTTGGAGCAGTACTTC. The full variable domain, rest sourced from reference TRBV2 and TRBJ2-7, is EPEVTQTPSHQVTQMGQEVILRCVPISNHLYFYWYRQILGQKVEFLVSFYNNEISEKSEIFDDQFSVERPDGSNFTLKIRSTKLEDSAMYFCANRQTRTGLEQYFGPGTRLTVT.